This is a list of T cell receptor beta chains from one sample in a study of circulating CD8 cells and anti-PD-1 response in melanoma. MiXCR was run by TCRdb on the reads, yielding one entry per CDR3 protein. The sample lists several hundred distinct CDR3 sequences, 5.1% occurring once. Sequenced here: CD8+ T cells from PBMCs, sampled at baseline or after one month of anti-PD-1 therapy (not recorded which). Every receptor here comes from a human donor with melanoma. Both conserved end residues are part of each CDR3. The D gene is left open where the match is weak. Clone sizes are given selectively: once, few, many, or a class where the clone is expanded.

TRBJ2-5	large	TRBV4-1	15	TRBD2	TGCGCCAGCAGCCCCGTACCGGGAGGGCAAGAGACCCAGTACTTC	CASSPVPGGQETQYF
TRBJ2-2	medium-sized	TRBV27	15	TRBD1	TGTGCCAGCAGTTCCCAGGGGGACGACACCGGGGAGCTGTTTTTT	CASSSQGDDTGELFF
TRBJ2-1	NA	TRBV19	13	NA	TGTGCCAGTAGCTCCCGGGGGTACAATGAGCAGTTCTTC	CASSSRGYNEQFF
TRBJ2-1	NA	TRBV19	15	TRBD2	TGTGCCAGTAGTAGGGGACTAGCGGGGGGCGATGAGCAGTTCTTC	CASSRGLAGGDEQFF
TRBJ2-2	large	TRBV6-4	13	NA	TGTGCCAGCAGTGACGCAGGCACCGGGGAGCTGTTTTTT	CASSDAGTGELFF
TRBJ2-3	NA	TRBV28	14	NA	TGTGCCAGCAGTTTCCCAGCGGGCACAGATACGCAGTATTTT	CASSFPAGTDTQYF
TRBJ1-3	large	TRBV10-3	16	TRBD1	TGTGCCATCAGTGTTGACAGGGACTACTCTGGAAACACCATATATTTT	CAISVDRDYSGNTIYF
TRBJ2-7	large	TRBV19	15	TRBD1	TGTGCCAGTAGTATGGGGACAGGGGGACTCTACGAGCAGTACTTC	CASSMGTGGLYEQYF
TRBJ2-2	NA	TRBV7-3	15	NA	TGTGCCAGCAGCCGGCTAGCGAGAGGCACCGGGGAGCTGTTTTTT	CASSRLARGTGELFF
TRBJ2-5	few	TRBV5-4	16	TRBD2	TGTGCCAGCAGCTTAGATCAACTAGCGGCCAGGGAGACCCAGTACTTC	CASSLDQLAARETQYF
TRBJ2-7	medium-sized	TRBV21-1	17	NA	TGTGCCAGCAGCAATCGGCGTTTCACGGTTAGCTCCTACGAGCAGTACTTC	CASSNRRFTVSSYEQYF
TRBJ2-2	medium-sized	TRBV19	14	NA	TGTGCCAGTAGTCCCTATAGGGGCACCGGGGAGCTGTTTTTT	CASSPYRGTGELFF
TRBJ2-7	large	TRBV28	13	NA	TGTGCCAGCAGTTTGACACAGTTAGGGGGGCAGTACTTC	CASSLTQLGGQYF
TRBJ2-3	large	TRBV6-4	14	TRBD1	TGTGCCAGCAGTGACACAGGGGGCGCAGATACGCAGTATTTT	CASSDTGGADTQYF
TRBJ1-1	large	TRBV19	13	NA	TGTGCCAGTAAGTCACAGGCCTACACTGAAGCTTTCTTT	CASKSQAYTEAFF
TRBJ2-2	medium-sized	TRBV4-1	13	NA	TGCGCCAGCAGCCAAGGAGGGTCCGGGGAGCTGTTTTTT	CASSQGGSGELFF
TRBJ2-3	medium-sized	TRBV24-1	15	TRBD1	TGTGCCACCAGCGGGACAGGTCTCCTCACAGATACGCAGTATTTT	CATSGTGLLTDTQYF
TRBJ2-3	large	TRBV12-5	17	NA	TGTGCTAGTGGTTTGGGATTGGGAGCGGGTGACACAGATACGCAGTATTTT	CASGLGLGAGDTDTQYF
TRBJ2-7	large	TRBV5-4	12	NA	TGTGCCAGCAGCTTGGCCGGGGACTCCCTCTCCTTC	CASSLAGDSLSF
TRBJ2-3	large	TRBV6-5	15	TRBD1	TGTGCCAGCACTCCCGGACAGGGGTCGACAGATACGCAGTATTTT	CASTPGQGSTDTQYF
TRBJ2-6	once	TRBV20-1	16	TRBD1	TGCAGTGCTGGAGATCCAAGCGCTAGGGGGCCCAACGTCCTGACTTTC	CSAGDPSARGPNVLTF
TRBJ2-1	large	TRBV19	11	NA	TGTGCCAGTAGTAAGGGCAATGAGCAGTTCTTC	CASSKGNEQFF
TRBJ1-1	medium-sized	TRBV7-8	14	NA	TGTGCCAGCAGCTTAGCGTTTATCGGGGGTGAAGCTTTCTTT	CASSLAFIGGEAFF
TRBJ2-5	medium-sized	TRBV10-3	13	TRBD1	TGTGCCATCACCCCGGACAGGGAAGAGACCCAGTACTTC	CAITPDREETQYF
TRBJ2-4	large	TRBV5-7	14	TRBD1	TGTGCCAGCAGCTCGGACAGGTTCAAAAACATTCAGTACTTC	CASSSDRFKNIQYF
TRBJ2-7	large	TRBV27	14	NA	TGTGCCAGCAGTTTTTCGCACAACCCCGACGAGCAGTACTTC	CASSFSHNPDEQYF
TRBJ2-7	medium-sized	TRBV29-1	13	TRBD1	TGCAGCGTCGAGGGGGACAGCGCCTACGAGCAGTACTTC	CSVEGDSAYEQYF
TRBJ2-7	few	TRBV9	11	NA	TGTGCCAGCAGCGTAGGGGGCGAGCAGTACTTC	CASSVGGEQYF
TRBJ2-2	medium-sized	TRBV7-2	15	NA	TGTGCCAGCAGCTTAGGACAGACGATTCCCGGGGAGCTGTTTTTT	CASSLGQTIPGELFF
TRBJ2-7	medium-sized	TRBV18	15	NA	TGTGCCAGCTCACCACGCCAGGGGAGCTCCTACGAGCAGTACTTC	CASSPRQGSSYEQYF
TRBJ1-6	large	TRBV4-1	17	NA	TGCGCCAGCAGCCAAGAAGGGGGACGGCGATATAATTCACCCCTCCACTTT	CASSQEGGRRYNSPLHF
TRBJ2-7	medium-sized	TRBV18	13	NA	TGTGCCAGCTCACCAGGCTCCTCCTACGAGCAGTACTTC	CASSPGSSYEQYF
TRBJ2-1	large	TRBV4-1	15	NA	TGCGCCAGCAGCGCATACTCCGGGACCACCAATGAGCAGTTCTTC	CASSAYSGTTNEQFF
TRBJ2-3	large	TRBV14	15	NA	TGTGCCAGCAGCCCAATCAGGATGGTCACAGATACGCAGTATTTT	CASSPIRMVTDTQYF
TRBJ2-1	large	TRBV29-1	16	TRBD2	TGCAGCGGGAGGTCTAGCGGGGGGCCATACTACAATGAGCAGTTCTTC	CSGRSSGGPYYNEQFF
TRBJ2-5	large	TRBV20-1	15	NA	TGCAGTGCTAGAGATGTGGAGACTAGGGTCGAGACCCAGTACTTC	CSARDVETRVETQYF
TRBJ2-7	few	TRBV4-2	16	TRBD2	TGTGCCAGCAGCCAAGAGATCGGGAGGGGGGACTACGAGCAGTACTTC	CASSQEIGRGDYEQYF
TRBJ2-3	medium-sized	TRBV14	14	NA	TGTGCCAGCAGCCGCGGGTTAAGCACAGATACGCAGTATTTT	CASSRGLSTDTQYF
TRBJ1-1	medium-sized	TRBV27	14	NA	TGTGCCGGCGGGGCCCTAGACGAGAACACTGAAGCTTTCTTT	CAGGALDENTEAFF
TRBJ2-2	medium-sized	TRBV29-1	11	NA	TGCAGTAGCACCCGAGACGGGGAGCTGTTTTTT	CSSTRDGELFF
TRBJ2-7	large	TRBV28	14	NA	TGTGCCAGCAGTTTAAGGGCAGCCATCTACGAGCAGTACTTC	CASSLRAAIYEQYF
TRBJ2-3	large	TRBV4-1	14	NA	TGCGCCAGCAGCCAAGAAGGGGGAACAGATACGCAGTATTTT	CASSQEGGTDTQYF
TRBJ2-1	NA	TRBV19	14	TRBD2	TGTACCACTCAGAGGACGGGGGGCTACAATGAGCAGTTCTTC	CTTQRTGGYNEQFF
TRBJ2-7	large	TRBV4-1	16	TRBD1	TGCGCCAGCAGCCAAGATCGGGGAACAGGGGGCAACGAGCAGTACTTC	CASSQDRGTGGNEQYF
TRBJ1-6	large	TRBV4-1	17	NA	TGCGCCAGCAGCCAGGAAAGTGGGGGGATAAATTATTCACCCCTCCACTTT	CASSQESGGINYSPLHF
TRBJ2-3	few	TRBV9	16	NA	TGTGCCAGCAGCGTAGTGTCTCGGGGGGCGACAGATACGCAGTATTTT	CASSVVSRGATDTQYF
TRBJ2-3	large	TRBV20-1	16	TRBD1	TGCAGTGCTAGCTTAAGTTTGGACAGGGACACAGATACGCAGTATTTT	CSASLSLDRDTDTQYF